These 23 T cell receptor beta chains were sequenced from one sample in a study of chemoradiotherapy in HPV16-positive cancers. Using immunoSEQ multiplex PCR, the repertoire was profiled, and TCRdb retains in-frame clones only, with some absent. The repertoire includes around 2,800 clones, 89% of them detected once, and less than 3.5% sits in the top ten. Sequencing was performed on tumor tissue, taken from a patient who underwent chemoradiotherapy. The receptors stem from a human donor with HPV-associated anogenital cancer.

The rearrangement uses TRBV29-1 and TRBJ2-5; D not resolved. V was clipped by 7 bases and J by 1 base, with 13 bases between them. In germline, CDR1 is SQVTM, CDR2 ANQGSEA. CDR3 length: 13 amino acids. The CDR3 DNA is TGCAGCGCCCGCCCCCAGACCCAAGAGACCCAGTACTTC. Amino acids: CSARPQTQETQYF.

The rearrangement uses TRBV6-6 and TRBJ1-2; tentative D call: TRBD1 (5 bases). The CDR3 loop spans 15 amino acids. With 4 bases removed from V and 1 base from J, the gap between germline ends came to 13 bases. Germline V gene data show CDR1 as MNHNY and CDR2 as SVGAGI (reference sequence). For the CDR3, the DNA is TGTGCCAGCAGTTCCCCGGGGCAGCTTAACTATGGCTACACCTTC. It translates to CASSSPGQLNYGYTF.

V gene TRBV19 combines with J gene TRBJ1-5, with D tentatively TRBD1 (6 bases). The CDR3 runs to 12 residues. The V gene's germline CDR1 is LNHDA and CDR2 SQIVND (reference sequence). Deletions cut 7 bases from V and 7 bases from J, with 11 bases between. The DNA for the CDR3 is TGTGCCAGTAAACAGGGCGTCCAGCCCCAGCATTTT. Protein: CASKQGVQPQHF.

DNA for the CDR3: TGTGCCAGCAGTTCCCAGGATTTCTACGAGCAGTACTTC. It yields the protein CASSSQDFYEQYF. The J gene is TRBJ2-7, the V gene TRBV27; D gene unclear. V was cut by 4 bases and J by 3 bases, with 10 bases left in between. This CDR3 contains 13 residues. Germline CDR1 MNHEY, CDR2 SMNVEV (reference sequence).

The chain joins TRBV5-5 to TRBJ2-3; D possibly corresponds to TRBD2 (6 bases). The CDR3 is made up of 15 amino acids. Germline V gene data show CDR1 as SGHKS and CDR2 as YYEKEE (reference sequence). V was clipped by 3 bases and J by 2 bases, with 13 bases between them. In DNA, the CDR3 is TGTGCCAGCAGCTACGGAATAGCGGACACAGATACGCAGTATTTT. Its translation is CASSYGIADTDTQYF.

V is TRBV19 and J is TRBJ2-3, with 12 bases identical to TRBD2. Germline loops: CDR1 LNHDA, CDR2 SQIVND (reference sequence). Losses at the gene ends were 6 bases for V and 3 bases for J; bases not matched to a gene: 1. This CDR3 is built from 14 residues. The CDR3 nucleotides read TGTGCCAGTAGGACTAGCGGGAGTACAGATACGCAGTATTTT. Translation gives CASRTSGSTDTQYF. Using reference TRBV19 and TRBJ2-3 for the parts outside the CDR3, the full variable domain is DGGITQSPKYLFRKEGQNVTLSCEQNLNHDAMYWYRQDPGQGLRLIYYSQIVNDFQKGDIAEGYSVSREKKESFPLTVTSAQKNPTAFYLCASRTSGSTDTQYFGPGTRLTVL.

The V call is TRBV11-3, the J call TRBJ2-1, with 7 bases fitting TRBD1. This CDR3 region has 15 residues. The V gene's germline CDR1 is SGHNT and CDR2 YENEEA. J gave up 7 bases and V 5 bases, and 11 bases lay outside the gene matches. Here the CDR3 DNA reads TGTGCCAGCAGCCCTTATGACAGGGCCCAAAATGAGCAGTTCTTC. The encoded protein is CASSPYDRAQNEQFF.

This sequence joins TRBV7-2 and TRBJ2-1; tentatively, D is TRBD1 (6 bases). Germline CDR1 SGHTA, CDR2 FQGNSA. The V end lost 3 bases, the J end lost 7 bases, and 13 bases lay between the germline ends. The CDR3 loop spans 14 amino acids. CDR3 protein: CASSFTGTTNEQFF. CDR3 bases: TGTGCCAGCAGCTTCACCGGGACAACTAATGAGCAGTTCTTC.

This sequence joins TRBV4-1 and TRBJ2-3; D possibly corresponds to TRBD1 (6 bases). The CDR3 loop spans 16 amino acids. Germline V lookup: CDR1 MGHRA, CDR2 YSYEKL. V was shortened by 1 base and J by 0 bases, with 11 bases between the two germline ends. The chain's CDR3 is CASSQAGADSTDTQYF. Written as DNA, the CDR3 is TGCGCCAGCAGCCAAGCAGGGGCCGATAGCACAGATACGCAGTATTTT.

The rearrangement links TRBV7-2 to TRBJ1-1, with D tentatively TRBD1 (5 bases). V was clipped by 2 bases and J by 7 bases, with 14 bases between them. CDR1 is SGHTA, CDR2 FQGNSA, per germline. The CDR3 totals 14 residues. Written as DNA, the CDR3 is TGTGCCAGCAGCTTACCTTCGGGAGGGGTTGAAGCTTTCTTT. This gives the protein CASSLPSGGVEAFF.

In DNA, the CDR3 is TGTGCCATCAGTGAGCGGGACAGGGGGCTAAGCAATGAGCAGTTCTTC. It encodes CAISERDRGLSNEQFF. This sequence joins TRBV10-3 and TRBJ2-1; 12 bases align to TRBD1. The junction had 5 bases not matched to a gene; V was cut back by 2 bases and J by 6 bases. The length of the CDR3 is 16 residues. Germline V gene sequence: CDR1 ENHRY, CDR2 SYGVKD.

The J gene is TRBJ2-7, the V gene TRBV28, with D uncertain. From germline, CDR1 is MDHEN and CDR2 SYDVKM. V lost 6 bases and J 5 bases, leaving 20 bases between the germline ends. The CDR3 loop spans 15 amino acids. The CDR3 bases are TGTGCCAGCAGCTCTACGGGCCTCGGAGCCCACGAGCAGTACTTC. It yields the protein CASSSTGLGAHEQYF.

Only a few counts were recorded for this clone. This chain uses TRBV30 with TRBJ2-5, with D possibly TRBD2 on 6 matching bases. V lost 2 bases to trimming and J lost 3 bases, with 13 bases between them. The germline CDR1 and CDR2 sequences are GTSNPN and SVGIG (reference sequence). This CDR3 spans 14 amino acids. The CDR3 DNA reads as TGTGCCTGGAGTCACGGGGCGGGGAAAGAGACCCAGTACTTC. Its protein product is CAWSHGAGKETQYF.

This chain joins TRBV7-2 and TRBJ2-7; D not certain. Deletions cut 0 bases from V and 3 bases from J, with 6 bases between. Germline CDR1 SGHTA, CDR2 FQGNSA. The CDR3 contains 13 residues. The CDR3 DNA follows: TGTGCCAGCAGCTTAGCGATGCGCTACGAGCAGTACTTC. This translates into CASSLAMRYEQYF.

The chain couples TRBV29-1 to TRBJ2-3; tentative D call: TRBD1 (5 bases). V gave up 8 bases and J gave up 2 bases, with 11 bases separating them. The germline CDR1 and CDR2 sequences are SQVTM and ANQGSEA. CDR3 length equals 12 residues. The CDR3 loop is CSSRTFTDTQYF. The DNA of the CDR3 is TGCAGCTCCCGGACATTCACAGATACGCAGTATTTT.

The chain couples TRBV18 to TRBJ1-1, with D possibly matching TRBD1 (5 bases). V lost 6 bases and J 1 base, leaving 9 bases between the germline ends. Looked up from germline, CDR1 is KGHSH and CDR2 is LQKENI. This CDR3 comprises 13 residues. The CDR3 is CASSIGQNTEAFF. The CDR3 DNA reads TGTGCCAGCTCCATCGGACAGAACACTGAAGCTTTCTTT.

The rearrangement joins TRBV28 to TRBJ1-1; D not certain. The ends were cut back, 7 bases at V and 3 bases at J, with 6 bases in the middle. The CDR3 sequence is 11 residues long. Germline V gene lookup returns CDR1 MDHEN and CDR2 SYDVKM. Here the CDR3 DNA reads TGTGCCAGCACCAGATACACTGAAGCTTTCTTT. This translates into CASTRYTEAFF.

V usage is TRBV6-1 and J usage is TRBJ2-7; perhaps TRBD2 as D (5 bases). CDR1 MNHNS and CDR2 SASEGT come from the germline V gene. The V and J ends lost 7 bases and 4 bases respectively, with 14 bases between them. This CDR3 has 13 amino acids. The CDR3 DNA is TGTGCCAGCACCCTCTCCCGGGGATACGAGCAGTACTTC. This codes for CASTLSRGYEQYF.

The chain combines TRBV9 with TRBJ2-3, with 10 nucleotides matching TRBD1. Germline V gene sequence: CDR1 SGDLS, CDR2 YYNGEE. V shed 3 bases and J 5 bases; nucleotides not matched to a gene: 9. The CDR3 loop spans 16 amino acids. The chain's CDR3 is CASSAGTGQGLDTQYF. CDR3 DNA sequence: TGTGCCAGCAGCGCAGGGACGGGACAGGGGTTAGATACGCAGTATTTT.

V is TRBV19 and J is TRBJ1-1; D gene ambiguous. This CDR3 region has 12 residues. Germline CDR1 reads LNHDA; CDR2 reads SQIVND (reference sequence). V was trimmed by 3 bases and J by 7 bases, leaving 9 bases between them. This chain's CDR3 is CASSIGEVEAFF. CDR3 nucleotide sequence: TGTGCCAGTAGTATTGGTGAGGTTGAAGCTTTCTTT.

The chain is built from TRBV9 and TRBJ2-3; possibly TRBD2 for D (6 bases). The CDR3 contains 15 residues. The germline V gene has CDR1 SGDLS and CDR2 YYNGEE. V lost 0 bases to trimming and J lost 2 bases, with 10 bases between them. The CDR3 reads CASSVAGENTDTQYF. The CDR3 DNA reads TGTGCCAGCAGCGTAGCGGGAGAAAACACAGATACGCAGTATTTT. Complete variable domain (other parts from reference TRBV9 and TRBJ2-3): DSGVTQTPKHLITATGQRVTLRCSPRSGDLSVYWYQQSLDQGLQFLIQYYNGEERAKGNILERFSAQQFPDLHSELNLSSLELGDSALYFCASSVAGENTDTQYFGPGTRLTVL.

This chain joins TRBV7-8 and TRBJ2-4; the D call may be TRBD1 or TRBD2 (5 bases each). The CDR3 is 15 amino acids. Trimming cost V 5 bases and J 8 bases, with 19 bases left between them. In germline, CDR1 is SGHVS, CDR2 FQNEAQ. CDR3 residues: CASSAPGPKEDIQYF. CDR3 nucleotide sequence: TGTGCCAGCAGCGCCCCGGGACCTAAAGAGGACATTCAGTACTTC.

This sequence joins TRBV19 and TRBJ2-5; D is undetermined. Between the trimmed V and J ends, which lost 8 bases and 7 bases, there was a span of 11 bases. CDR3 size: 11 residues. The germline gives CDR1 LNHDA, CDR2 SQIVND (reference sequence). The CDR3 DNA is TGTGCCAGTGGCCGTTCTGGGACCCAGTACTTC. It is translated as CASGRSGTQYF.